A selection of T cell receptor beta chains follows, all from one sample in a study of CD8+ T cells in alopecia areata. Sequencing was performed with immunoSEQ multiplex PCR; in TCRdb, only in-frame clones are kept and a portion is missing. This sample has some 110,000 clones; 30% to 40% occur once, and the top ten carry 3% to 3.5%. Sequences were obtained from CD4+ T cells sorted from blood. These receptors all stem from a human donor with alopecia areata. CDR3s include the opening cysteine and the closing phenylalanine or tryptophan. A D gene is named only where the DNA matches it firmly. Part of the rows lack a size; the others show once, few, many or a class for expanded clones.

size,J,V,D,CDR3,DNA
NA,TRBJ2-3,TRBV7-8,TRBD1,CASSSNRGIMGFDTQYF,TGTGCCAGCAGCTCCAACAGGGGGATCATGGGGTTCGATACGCAGTATTTT
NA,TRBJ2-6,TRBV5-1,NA,CASSLEAGGGANVLTF,TGCGCCAGCAGCTTGGAAGCGGGCGGTGGGGCCAACGTCCTGACTTTC
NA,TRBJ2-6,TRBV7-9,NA,CASSYRAGANVLTF,TGTGCCAGCAGCTACAGGGCTGGGGCCAACGTCCTGACTTTC
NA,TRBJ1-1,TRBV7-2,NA,CASRLLMNTEAFF,TGTGCCAGCAGGTTACTCATGAACACTGAAGCTTTCTTT
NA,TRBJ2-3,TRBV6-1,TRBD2,CASSEGLAGNTDTQYF,TGTGCCAGCAGTGAAGGACTAGCGGGGAACACAGATACGCAGTATTTT
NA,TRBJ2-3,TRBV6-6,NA,CASSYRDKSTDTQYF,TGTGCCAGCAGTTACCGGGACAAGAGCACAGATACGCAGTATTTT
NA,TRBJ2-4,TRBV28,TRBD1,CASRSWTGPNKNIQYF,TGTGCCAGCAGGAGTTGGACAGGACCGAACAAAAACATTCAGTACTTC
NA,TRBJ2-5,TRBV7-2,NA,CASSHPGPQETQYF,TGTGCCAGCAGCCACCCGGGACCCCAAGAGACCCAGTACTTC
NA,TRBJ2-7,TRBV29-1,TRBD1,CSARTGWEQYF,TGCAGCGCTAGGACAGGGTGGGAGCAGTACTTC
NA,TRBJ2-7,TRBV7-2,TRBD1,CASTPPGQGAGEQYF,TGTGCCAGCACCCCTCCGGGACAGGGGGCTGGCGAGCAGTACTTC
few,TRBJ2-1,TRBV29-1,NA,CSVWGYGNEQFF,TGCAGCGTGTGGGGCTACGGGAATGAGCAGTTCTTC
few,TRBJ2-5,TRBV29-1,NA,CSVSGGGVETQYF,TGCAGCGTTTCAGGGGGGGGAGTAGAGACCCAGTACTTC
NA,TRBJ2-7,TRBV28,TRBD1,CASSRGTGATYEQYF,TGTGCCAGCAGCCGGGGGACAGGGGCTACCTACGAGCAGTACTTC
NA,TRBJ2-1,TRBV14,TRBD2,CASSQDSSGRASNEQFF,TGTGCCAGCAGCCAAGACTCGAGCGGGAGGGCCAGCAATGAGCAGTTCTTC
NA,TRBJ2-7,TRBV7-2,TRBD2,CASSSKGGLREQYF,TGTGCCAGCAGCTCTAAGGGAGGGCTTCGCGAGCAGTACTTC
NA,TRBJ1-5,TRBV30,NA,CAWSATDPRGQPQHF,TGTGCCTGGAGCGCAACGGACCCCCGGGGGCAGCCCCAGCATTTT
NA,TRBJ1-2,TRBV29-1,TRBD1,CSVEGRRDSFSNYGYTF,TGCAGCGTTGAAGGGAGACGGGACAGTTTTTCTAACTATGGCTACACCTTC
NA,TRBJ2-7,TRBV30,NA,CAWSLTHAGEQYF,TGTGCCTGGAGTCTAACTCACGCCGGCGAGCAGTACTTC
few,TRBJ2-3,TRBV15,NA,CATSMGVWGDTQYF,TGTGCCACCAGCATGGGAGTATGGGGAGATACGCAGTATTTT
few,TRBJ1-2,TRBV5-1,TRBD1,CASSEGTGNPYGYTF,TGCGCCAGCAGCGAAGGGACAGGGAATCCCTACGGCTACACCTTC
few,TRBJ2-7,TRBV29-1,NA,CSGRSDSYEQYF,TGCAGCGGGAGATCGGATTCCTACGAGCAGTACTTC
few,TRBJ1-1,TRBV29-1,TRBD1,CSASGQVLSEAFF,TGCAGCGCTTCGGGACAGGTTCTTTCTGAAGCTTTCTTT
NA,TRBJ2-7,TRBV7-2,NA,CASSASGVAQYF,TGTGCCAGCAGCGCCTCAGGGGTTGCGCAGTACTTC
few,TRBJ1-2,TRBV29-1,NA,CSVHAGPPNYGYTF,TGCAGCGTACACGCAGGGCCTCCTAACTATGGCTACACCTTC
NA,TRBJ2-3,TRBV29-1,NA,CSVEVTYSSTDTQYF,TGCAGCGTTGAAGTCACATACTCTAGCACAGATACGCAGTATTTT
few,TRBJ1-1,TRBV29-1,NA,CSVFLYSNTEAFF,TGCAGCGTTTTCCTTTATAGCAACACTGAAGCTTTCTTT
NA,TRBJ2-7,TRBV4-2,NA,CASSQEGLLEQYF,TGTGCCAGCAGCCAAGAGGGGCTTCTCGAGCAGTACTTC
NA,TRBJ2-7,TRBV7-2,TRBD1,CASSFLWGTGDEQYF,TGTGCCAGCAGCTTTTTGTGGGGGACAGGGGACGAGCAGTACTTC
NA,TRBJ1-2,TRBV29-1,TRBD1,CSGDRGPGYGYTF,TGCAGCGGGGACAGGGGGCCGGGCTATGGCTACACCTTC
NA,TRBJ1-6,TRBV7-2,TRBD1,CASSFGDSTLPLHF,TGTGCCAGCAGCTTTGGGGACAGCACATTACCCCTCCACTTT
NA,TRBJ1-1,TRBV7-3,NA,CASSLTLNTEAFF,TGTGCCAGCAGCTTGACCCTAAACACTGAAGCTTTCTTT
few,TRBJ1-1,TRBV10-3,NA,CAISESQDMNTEAFF,TGTGCCATCAGTGAGTCACAGGATATGAACACTGAAGCTTTCTTT
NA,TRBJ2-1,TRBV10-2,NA,CASSGRDRNEQFF,TGCGCCAGCAGTGGCCGCGACAGAAATGAGCAGTTCTTC
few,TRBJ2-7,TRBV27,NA,CASSLSPSPTVTYEQYF,TGTGCCAGCAGTTTATCACCCTCCCCCACAGTTACCTACGAGCAGTACTTC
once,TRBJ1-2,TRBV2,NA,CASSESPSGGYTF,TGTGCCAGCAGTGAATCTCCTTCTGGTGGCTACACCTTC
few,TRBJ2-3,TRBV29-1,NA,CSVEVGTTTDTQYF,TGCAGCGTTGAAGTTGGAACGACCACAGATACGCAGTATTTT
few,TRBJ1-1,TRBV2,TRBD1,CASSEPGQGRGTEAFF,TGTGCCAGCAGTGAACCGGGACAGGGAAGAGGGACTGAAGCTTTCTTT
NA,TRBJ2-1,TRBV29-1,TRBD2,CSVKRGAGDEQFF,TGCAGCGTGAAGCGGGGGGCTGGGGATGAGCAGTTCTTC
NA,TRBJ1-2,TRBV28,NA,CAGETAYGYTF,TGTGCCGGGGAGACAGCCTATGGCTACACCTTC